The rows below give T cell receptor beta chains drawn from one sample of a study of blood T cell repertoires in COVID-19. TCRdb's table, derived via immunoSEQ multiplex PCR, lists solely in-frame clones and lacks some. The sample consists of about 130,000 clones, about four fifths of them appearing once. Sequencing used peripheral blood. The receptors originated from an elderly woman with acute or convalescent COVID-19. The CDR3 runs from the conserved cysteine through the conserved F or W. A D gene is named only where the DNA matches it firmly. Not all rows give a size; the values are once, few, many and, for expanded clones, a class.

CDR3 length	clone size	V gene	D gene	J gene	CDR3 protein	CDR3 DNA
14	-	TRBV7-2	-	TRBJ2-3	CASSPRTHTDTQYF	TGTGCCAGCAGCCCCCGGACTCACACAGATACGCAGTATTTT
18	-	TRBV5-5	TRBD2	TRBJ2-5	CASSLVRQLAGGLKTQYF	TGTGCCAGCAGCTTGGTCAGACAACTAGCGGGAGGGCTGAAGACCCAGTACTTC
15	-	TRBV7-8	TRBD2	TRBJ2-7	CASTVSGGRFYEQYF	TGTGCCAGCACCGTAAGCGGGGGTCGTTTCTACGAGCAGTACTTC
16	-	TRBV11-2	-	TRBJ2-7	CASRDRVRGGSYEQYF	TGTGCCAGCAGAGACAGGGTCCGGGGGGGATCCTACGAGCAGTACTTC
14	-	TRBV7-6	-	TRBJ1-5	CASSSRSKLGPQHF	TGTGCCAGCAGCTCCCGTTCCAAACTAGGGCCCCAGCATTTT
15	-	TRBV4-3	TRBD2	TRBJ2-3	CASSQLADGTDTQYF	TGCGCCAGCAGCCAGCTAGCGGACGGCACAGATACGCAGTATTTT
13	-	TRBV18	-	TRBJ1-4	CASSPQRGEKLFF	TGTGCCAGCTCACCTCAGAGGGGGGAAAAACTGTTTTTT
17	-	TRBV7-8	TRBD2	TRBJ2-1	CASSLVVASGRHGEQFF	TGTGCCAGCAGCTTAGTGGTAGCTAGCGGGAGGCACGGTGAGCAGTTCTTC
16	-	TRBV7-6	TRBD1	TRBJ1-1	CASSLERGQGGTEAFF	TGTGCCAGCAGCCTAGAGAGGGGACAGGGAGGGACTGAAGCTTTCTTT
14	-	TRBV5-1	-	TRBJ2-2	CASSRARDTGELFF	TGCGCCAGCAGCCGGGCCAGGGACACCGGGGAGCTGTTTTTT
17	-	TRBV10-3	TRBD2	TRBJ2-7	CAISDTSGRTMAYEQYF	TGTGCCATCAGTGATACTAGCGGGAGGACGATGGCATACGAGCAGTACTTC
15	-	TRBV5-6	TRBD2	TRBJ2-7	CASSALAGGGYEQYF	TGTGCCAGCAGCGCCTTAGCGGGAGGTGGCTACGAGCAGTACTTC
14	-	TRBV18	-	TRBJ2-2	CASSPGGSTGELFF	TGTGCCAGCTCACCAGGGGGGAGCACCGGGGAGCTGTTTTTT
14	-	TRBV29-1	-	TRBJ1-1	CSVDEAKLNTEAFF	TGCAGCGTTGATGAGGCCAAACTGAACACTGAAGCTTTCTTT
15	-	TRBV4-2	-	TRBJ1-6	CASSQGDLRNSPLHF	TGTGCCAGCAGCCAAGGGGACTTGCGTAATTCACCCCTCCACTTT
16	once	TRBV6-1	TRBD1	TRBJ2-1	CASSEASGTGGNEQFF	TGTGCCAGCAGTGAAGCCTCCGGGACAGGGGGCAATGAGCAGTTCTTC
16	-	TRBV5-1	TRBD1	TRBJ1-4	CASSLAFTGGDEKLFF	TGCGCCAGCAGCTTGGCCTTCACAGGGGGAGATGAAAAACTGTTTTTT
15	-	TRBV6-4	TRBD1	TRBJ2-5	CASSCLTGARETQYF	TGTGCCAGCAGTTGCCTAACAGGGGCTCGAGAGACCCAGTACTTC
13	-	TRBV3-1/TRBV3-2	-	TRBJ1-5	CASSQALNQPQHF	TGTGCCAGCAGCCAAGCCCTAAATCAGCCCCAGCATTTT
15	once	TRBV5-4	TRBD2	TRBJ2-1	CASSWGLAGGLGQFF	TGTGCCAGCAGCTGGGGACTAGCGGGGGGGCTAGGGCAGTTCTTC
15	-	TRBV19	TRBD1	TRBJ1-4	CASSIGTGNNEKLFF	TGTGCCAGTAGTATAGGGACAGGGAATAATGAAAAACTGTTTTTT
15	-	TRBV5-1	-	TRBJ1-3	CASSLPRDPGNTIYF	TGCGCCAGCAGCTTGCCCAGGGATCCGGGAAACACCATATATTTT
14	-	TRBV6-5	TRBD1	TRBJ2-2	CASSPQGTAGELFF	TGTGCCAGCAGTCCACAGGGGACCGCCGGGGAGCTGTTTTTT
14	-	TRBV30	-	TRBJ2-3	CARASDRDTDTQYF	TGTGCTCGGGCTTCCGACCGGGACACAGATACGCAGTATTTT
14	once	TRBV5-1	-	TRBJ1-6	CASSLGLDNSPLHF	TGCGCCAGCAGCTTGGGGCTTGATAATTCACCCCTCCACTTT
14	once	TRBV30	-	TRBJ2-2	CAWTGDPGTGELFF	TGTGCCTGGACAGGGGACCCGGGCACCGGGGAGCTGTTTTTT
14	-	TRBV7-9	-	TRBJ1-2	CASRPGAANYGYTF	TGTGCCAGCAGGCCAGGGGCAGCTAACTATGGCTACACCTTC
17	-	TRBV6-2/TRBV6-3	TRBD1	TRBJ1-5	CASSTTGGAFSNQPQHF	TGTGCCAGCAGTACTACAGGGGGCGCTTTCAGCAATCAGCCCCAGCATTTT
14	-	TRBV6-2/TRBV6-3	-	TRBJ1-5	CASSYGVTGQPQHF	TGTGCCAGCAGTTACGGAGTCACGGGTCAGCCCCAGCATTTT
14	once	TRBV3-1/TRBV3-2	-	TRBJ2-1	CASSFKPLNNEQFF	TGTGCCAGCAGCTTTAAGCCCCTCAACAATGAGCAGTTCTTC
14	-	TRBV25-1	TRBD1	TRBJ1-2	CASSEWTGAYGYTF	TGTGCCAGCAGTGAATGGACAGGAGCCTATGGCTACACCTTC
14	-	TRBV6-2/TRBV6-3	TRBD1	TRBJ1-1	CASSYRAGGTEAFF	TGTGCCAGCAGTTACCGGGCAGGGGGTACTGAAGCTTTCTTT
13	-	TRBV2	-	TRBJ2-2	CASSDTFTGELFF	TGTGCCAGCAGTGACACATTCACCGGGGAGCTGTTTTTT
15	-	TRBV6-5	-	TRBJ2-2	CASSWGPLNTGELFF	TGTGCCAGCTCTTGGGGGCCCCTGAACACCGGGGAGCTGTTTTTT
18	once	TRBV21-1	-	TRBJ2-1	CASSKRTGTYHLYNEQFF	TGTGCCAGCAGCAAAAGGACAGGGACCTATCATCTTTACAATGAGCAGTTCTTC
13	-	TRBV7-9	TRBD1	TRBJ1-1	CASRETGRTEAFF	TGTGCCAGCAGAGAGACAGGGAGGACTGAAGCTTTCTTT
14	-	TRBV20-1	-	TRBJ1-1	CSASRRRVNTEAFF	TGCAGTGCTAGTAGAAGGAGGGTGAACACTGAAGCTTTCTTT
18	-	TRBV28	TRBD1	TRBJ1-1	CASSSLRDRGPQNTEAFF	TGTGCCAGCAGTTCACTCCGGGACAGGGGGCCTCAGAACACTGAAGCTTTCTTT
16	-	TRBV5-1	TRBD1	TRBJ1-5	CASSLGGTELNQPQHF	TGCGCCAGCAGCTTGGGTGGGACAGAACTCAATCAGCCCCAGCATTTT
12	-	TRBV18	-	TRBJ1-2	CASSRRTDGYTF	TGTGCCAGCTCACGGAGGACGGATGGCTACACCTTC
16	once	TRBV19	-	TRBJ2-3	CASSTPITPRTDTQYF	TGTGCCAGTAGTACACCTATCACCCCCCGCACAGATACGCAGTATTTT
15	-	TRBV21-1	-	TRBJ2-2	CASTVGTGNTGELFF	-
13	many	TRBV12-3/TRBV12-4	-	TRBJ1-2	CASSFAQSYGYTF	TGTGCCAGCAGTTTCGCCCAGTCCTATGGCTACACCTTC
18	-	TRBV14	-	TRBJ2-3	CASSQDRWRPTSTDTQYF	TGTGCCAGCAGCCAAGATAGGTGGAGACCCACTAGCACAGATACGCAGTATTTT
17	-	TRBV11-2	TRBD2	TRBJ2-1	CASSLMTAGGRYNEQFF	TGTGCCAGCAGCTTAATGACAGCGGGAGGGAGGTACAATGAGCAGTTCTTC
12	-	TRBV5-3	-	TRBJ2-1	CARSSRGSRGFF	TGTGCCAGAAGCAGCCGGGGGAGCCGGGGGTTCTTC
15	few	TRBV6-5	TRBD2	TRBJ2-1	CASSRTSGFYNEQFF	TGTGCCAGCAGTCGGACTAGCGGGTTCTACAATGAGCAGTTCTTC
16	-	TRBV7-2	-	TRBJ1-3	CASSLHLSSSGNTIYF	TGTGCCAGCAGCTTACATTTGTCGAGCTCTGGAAACACCATATATTTT
11	few	TRBV7-9	-	TRBJ2-1	CASSSDRRQFF	TGTGCCAGCAGCTCGGACAGAAGGCAGTTCTTC
17	few	TRBV7-2	-	TRBJ2-3	CASSLGPAGLSTDTQYF	TGTGCCAGCAGCTTAGGTCCCGCGGGCCTATCCACAGATACGCAGTATTTT
15	-	TRBV19	-	TRBJ1-5	CASNFQGGNNQPQHF	TGTGCCAGTAACTTCCAGGGTGGGAACAATCAGCCCCAGCATTTT
10	-	TRBV7-9	-	TRBJ2-5	CASSGALTYF	TGTGCCAGCAGCGGGGCATTGACCTACTTC
12	-	TRBV12-3/TRBV12-4	-	TRBJ1-2	CASQGQYYGYTF	TGTGCCAGCCAGGGGCAATACTATGGCTACACCTTC
15	-	TRBV6-2/TRBV6-3	TRBD1	TRBJ2-5	CASSYPRTGRETQYF	TGTGCCAGCAGTTACCCCCGGACAGGGCGAGAGACCCAGTACTTC